The sequence of this T cell receptor (beta chain) was determined in a study of response to subunit inactivated influenza vaccine. Study-level points and caveats: Authors suggested few new T cells are recruited by each seasonal influenza vaccination.

About this clonotype: Its antigen remains unidentified.

TCRdb processed the RT-PCR reads anew with MiXCR; each CDR3 protein has one entry. The sample lists 250,000 to 350,000 distinct CDR3 sequences, about 20% occurring once. The CDR3 is made up of 18 amino acids. J gave up 4 bases and V 4 bases, and 16 bases lay outside the gene matches. The germline V gene encodes CDR1 SGHRS and CDR2 YFSETQ. The input for sequencing was PBMCs from blood, taken less than 22 months after vaccination. The V call is TRBV5-1, the J call TRBJ2-3, with 9 bases aligning to TRBD1. This sequence was found in a man between 50 and 69 years old who received an inactivated influenza vaccine. DNA of the CDR3: TGCGCCAGCAGCCTCAGAGGGATAGGACAGGGGATCCCAGATACGCAGTATTTT. As protein: CASSLRGIGQGIPDTQYF.